These T cell receptor beta chains were read from a single sample in a study of blood T cell repertoires in COVID-19. The assay was immunoSEQ multiplex PCR, and TCRdb's table has in-frame clones only and misses some. The data show 110,000 to 150,000 clones, with around 87% seen just once and about 11% held by the top ten. Sample: PBMCs or T cells enriched from blood (not recorded which). The receptors come from a man in his sixties who had recovered from COVID-19. CDR3s include the opening cysteine and the closing phenylalanine or tryptophan. The D gene is left open where the match is weak. Part of the rows lack a size; the others show once, few, many or a class for expanded clones.

d_call: -; v_call: TRBV15; clone_size: few; j_call: TRBJ1-5; cdr3_nt: TGTGCCACCAGCAGAGATCTTTTAGTCAATCAGCCCCAGCATTTT; cdr3_aa: CATSRDLLVNQPQHF
d_call: -; v_call: TRBV28; clone_size: -; j_call: TRBJ1-2; cdr3_nt: TGTGCCAGCAGACAAGGGGTTTATGATGGCTACACCTTC; cdr3_aa: CASRQGVYDGYTF
d_call: -; v_call: TRBV10-1; clone_size: -; j_call: TRBJ2-2; cdr3_nt: TGCGCCAGCAGTACTGGGAACACCGGGGAGCTGTTTTTT; cdr3_aa: CASSTGNTGELFF
d_call: -; v_call: TRBV28; clone_size: -; j_call: TRBJ2-7; cdr3_nt: TGTGCCAGCACCTCTTGGAGGCGGGGCTCCTACGAGCAGTACTTC; cdr3_aa: CASTSWRRGSYEQYF
d_call: -; v_call: TRBV28; clone_size: -; j_call: TRBJ1-1; cdr3_nt: TGTGCCAGCAGTTTACAGATGACTGAAGCTTTCTTT; cdr3_aa: CASSLQMTEAFF
d_call: -; v_call: TRBV3-1/TRBV3-2; clone_size: once; j_call: TRBJ2-5; cdr3_nt: TGTGCCAGCAGCCAATTTAGGGGACAAGAGACCCAGTACTTC; cdr3_aa: CASSQFRGQETQYF
d_call: TRBD1; v_call: TRBV11-2; clone_size: -; j_call: TRBJ1-1; cdr3_nt: TGTGCCAGCAGCTTCGACAGGGGTTCCACTGAAGCTTTCTTT; cdr3_aa: CASSFDRGSTEAFF
d_call: -; v_call: TRBV7-3; clone_size: -; j_call: TRBJ1-1; cdr3_nt: TGTGCCAGCAGCTTAGAGGCGTCGGACACTGAAGCTTTCTTT; cdr3_aa: CASSLEASDTEAFF
d_call: TRBD2; v_call: TRBV19; clone_size: few; j_call: TRBJ2-5; cdr3_nt: TGTGCCAGTAGAGGGCGGGGGACTGCAGAGACCCAGTACTTC; cdr3_aa: CASRGRGTAETQYF
d_call: -; v_call: TRBV11-2; clone_size: -; j_call: TRBJ2-2; cdr3_nt: TGTGCCAGCAGCTTAGATCAGGTAGTCTGGGAGCTGTTTTTT; cdr3_aa: CASSLDQVVWELFF
d_call: TRBD2; v_call: TRBV11-3; clone_size: many; j_call: TRBJ2-7; cdr3_nt: TGTGCCAGCAGCGCCGGGGACTACGCCGAGCAGTACTTC; cdr3_aa: CASSAGDYAEQYF
d_call: -; v_call: TRBV24-1; clone_size: -; j_call: TRBJ1-2; cdr3_nt: TGTGCCACCAGTGATTCCGGGACTAACTATGGCTACACCTTC; cdr3_aa: CATSDSGTNYGYTF
d_call: TRBD1; v_call: TRBV2; clone_size: once; j_call: TRBJ1-1; cdr3_nt: TGTGCCAGCAGGAGGGACAGCCAAACTGAAGCTTTCTTT; cdr3_aa: CASRRDSQTEAFF
d_call: -; v_call: TRBV19; clone_size: -; j_call: TRBJ2-7; cdr3_nt: TGTGCCAGTAGTATAGGTTCCCTCGAGCAGTACTTC; cdr3_aa: CASSIGSLEQYF
d_call: TRBD1; v_call: TRBV11-2; clone_size: -; j_call: TRBJ1-5; cdr3_nt: TGTGCCAGCAGCGGCGGGACAGGAAGAAATCAGCCCCAGCATTTT; cdr3_aa: CASSGGTGRNQPQHF
d_call: TRBD2; v_call: TRBV9; clone_size: -; j_call: TRBJ2-3; cdr3_nt: TGTGCCAGCAGCGCGATGTTGACTAGCGGGAGGAGCACAGATACGCAGTATTTT; cdr3_aa: CASSAMLTSGRSTDTQYF
d_call: -; v_call: TRBV6-5; clone_size: -; j_call: TRBJ1-4; cdr3_nt: TGTGCCAGCAGCTACAGGACAGCGCAGAGTGAAAAACTGTTTTTT; cdr3_aa: CASSYRTAQSEKLFF
d_call: TRBD2; v_call: TRBV6-4; clone_size: -; j_call: TRBJ2-1; cdr3_nt: TGTGCCAGCAGTGACATAGCGGGAGATGGGGTCAATGAGCAGTTCTTC; cdr3_aa: CASSDIAGDGVNEQFF
d_call: TRBD1; v_call: TRBV29-1; clone_size: -; j_call: TRBJ1-2; cdr3_nt: TGCAGCGGGAAACAGGGGGGATATGGCTACACCTTC; cdr3_aa: CSGKQGGYGYTF
d_call: TRBD1; v_call: TRBV27; clone_size: -; j_call: TRBJ1-6; cdr3_nt: TGTGCCAGCAGTTTTGGACAGGGTATTTCACCCCTCCACTTT; cdr3_aa: CASSFGQGISPLHF
d_call: TRBD1; v_call: TRBV2; clone_size: -; j_call: TRBJ1-1; cdr3_nt: TGTGCCAGCAGTACACAGGGGCGCACTGAAGCTTTCTTT; cdr3_aa: CASSTQGRTEAFF
d_call: TRBD1; v_call: TRBV6-6; clone_size: -; j_call: TRBJ1-3; cdr3_nt: TGTGCCAGCAGGCCGGACAGGTTAAACACCATATATTTT; cdr3_aa: CASRPDRLNTIYF
d_call: -; v_call: TRBV28; clone_size: -; j_call: TRBJ2-1; cdr3_nt: TGTGCCAGCAGTCACCCCTCTAGTTGGAGAACGGGTGAGCAGTTCTTC; cdr3_aa: CASSHPSSWRTGEQFF
d_call: TRBD1; v_call: TRBV2; clone_size: -; j_call: TRBJ1-2; cdr3_nt: TGTGCCAGCAGTCCCGGGACAGGGGGTATTGGTGGCTACACCTTC; cdr3_aa: CASSPGTGGIGGYTF
d_call: -; v_call: TRBV7-2; clone_size: -; j_call: TRBJ2-7; cdr3_nt: TGTGCCAGCAGCTTCACGGGAGCCTACGAGCAGTACTTC; cdr3_aa: CASSFTGAYEQYF
d_call: -; v_call: TRBV20-1; clone_size: -; j_call: TRBJ2-7; cdr3_nt: TGCAGTACCAGGGTGTCCCACGAGCAGTACTTC; cdr3_aa: CSTRVSHEQYF
d_call: -; v_call: TRBV19; clone_size: -; j_call: TRBJ1-5; cdr3_nt: TGTGCCAGCACCTACCCGGGAAGCAATCAGCCCCAGCATTTT; cdr3_aa: CASTYPGSNQPQHF
d_call: TRBD1; v_call: TRBV10-3; clone_size: -; j_call: TRBJ1-2; cdr3_nt: TGTGCCATCAGTGTAGGGGGCTGGGACTATGGCTACACCTTC; cdr3_aa: CAISVGGWDYGYTF
d_call: -; v_call: TRBV7-9; clone_size: -; j_call: TRBJ1-2; cdr3_nt: TGTGCCAGCAGCTTAGAGGGGCAATTCTATGGCTACACCTTC; cdr3_aa: CASSLEGQFYGYTF
d_call: -; v_call: TRBV5-1; clone_size: -; j_call: TRBJ1-6; cdr3_nt: TGCGCCAGCAGCTTGCTCTCTGGAGCGGACTATAATTCACCCCTCCACTTT; cdr3_aa: CASSLLSGADYNSPLHF
d_call: TRBD1; v_call: TRBV5-1; clone_size: once; j_call: TRBJ2-7; cdr3_nt: TGCGCCAGCAGCTTAGGGACAGGGGGCTACGAGCAGTACTTC; cdr3_aa: CASSLGTGGYEQYF
d_call: TRBD1; v_call: TRBV5-1; clone_size: -; j_call: TRBJ2-1; cdr3_nt: TGCGCCAGCAGCGGTAAAGACACAGGGGCTTACAATGAGCAGTTCTTC; cdr3_aa: CASSGKDTGAYNEQFF
d_call: -; v_call: TRBV2; clone_size: -; j_call: TRBJ1-5; cdr3_nt: TGTGCCAGCAATGAACAGGGTGGGAACAATCAGCCCCAGCATTTT; cdr3_aa: CASNEQGGNNQPQHF
d_call: -; v_call: TRBV9; clone_size: -; j_call: TRBJ2-1; cdr3_nt: TGTGCCAGCAGCCCAAGGACTCCAAACCCCCGGGATGAGCAGTTCTTC; cdr3_aa: CASSPRTPNPRDEQFF
d_call: TRBD1; v_call: TRBV18; clone_size: -; j_call: TRBJ2-2; cdr3_nt: TGTGCCAGCTCCGACAGGGCGAGCACCGGGGAGCTGTTTTTT; cdr3_aa: CASSDRASTGELFF
d_call: -; v_call: TRBV19; clone_size: -; j_call: TRBJ1-5; cdr3_nt: TGTGCCAGCATGTCGATCGCCGGGATCAATCAGCCCCAGCATTTT; cdr3_aa: CASMSIAGINQPQHF
d_call: -; v_call: TRBV30; clone_size: -; j_call: TRBJ2-2; cdr3_nt: TGTGCCTGGAGTCGAGGAACGGCCCGGGAGCTGTTTTTT; cdr3_aa: CAWSRGTARELFF